This T cell receptor beta chain was profiled in a study of blood T cell repertoires in COVID-19. The data were produced by immunoSEQ multiplex PCR, yet TCRdb's version contains in-frame clones alone and is incomplete. The sample gives about 81,000 clones, around 80% of which show up once; roughly 10% is in the top ten. CDR1 and CDR2 (germline): KGHSH, LQKENI. The CDR3 length is 15 residues. With 2 bases clipped from V and 7 bases from J, the junction kept 11 bases outside the gene matches. The sequence was obtained from a man aged 55 to 70 with acute or convalescent COVID-19. Sequenced: peripheral blood. This chain links TRBV18 with TRBJ2-7; 7 bases are shared with TRBD1. CDR3 coding DNA: TGTGCCAGCTCACCAACGACAGGGTCCCGGGAAGAGCAGTACTTC. Protein product: CASSPTTGSREEQYF.